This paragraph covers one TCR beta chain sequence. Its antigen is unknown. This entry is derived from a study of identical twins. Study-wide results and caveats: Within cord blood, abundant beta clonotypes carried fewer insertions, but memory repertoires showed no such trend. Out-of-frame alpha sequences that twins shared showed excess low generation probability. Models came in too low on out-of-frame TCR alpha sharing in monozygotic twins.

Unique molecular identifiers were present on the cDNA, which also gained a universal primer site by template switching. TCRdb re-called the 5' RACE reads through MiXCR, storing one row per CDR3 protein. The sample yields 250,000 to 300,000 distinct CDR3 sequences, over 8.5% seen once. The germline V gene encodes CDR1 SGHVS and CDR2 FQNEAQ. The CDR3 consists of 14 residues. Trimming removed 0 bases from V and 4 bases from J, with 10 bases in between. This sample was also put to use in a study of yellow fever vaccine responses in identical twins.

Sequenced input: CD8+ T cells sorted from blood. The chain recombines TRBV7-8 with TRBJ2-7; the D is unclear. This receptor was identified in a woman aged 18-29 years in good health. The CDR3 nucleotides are TGTGCCAGCAGCTTAGCCCAGACCCAATACGAGCAGTACTTC. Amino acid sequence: CASSLAQTQYEQYF.